This T cell receptor (beta chain) was sequenced during a study of regulatory T cells in long-lasting Graves disease. Arm-PCR of CDR3 regions and iRepertoire HTBI primers were the basis on which TCR beta libraries were built. TCRdb ran MiXCR on the multiplex PCR reads and lists one entry per CDR3 protein. The table has 350,000 to 500,000 distinct CDR3 sequences, roughly a fifth seen once. V was clipped by 5 bases and J by 3 bases; unmatched bases: 3. Germline CDR1 and CDR2: DFQATT and SNEGSKA (reference sequence). The CDR3 spans 13 residues. Documented time point: persistent/refractory GD, antithyroid drugs over 5 years with positive TRAb. From PBMCs, RNA was extracted and then used to make the TCR library.

V gene TRBV20-1 combines with J gene TRBJ1-4; 7 bases match TRBD1. The sample was peripheral blood mononuclear cells (PBMCs), taken when the disease was refractory, from a patient treated with antithyroid drugs. This clonotype originated in a female donor with Graves disease. CDR3 in DNA: TGCAGTGCTGGCCAGGGGGCTAATGAAAAACTGTTTTTT. Translation gives CSAGQGANEKLFF.